Sequencing of this T cell receptor beta chain was carried out in a study of cytomegalovirus exposure and HLA in healthy donors (dated by TCRdb to about 2017). Notes on the research overall: The 550 to 750 repertoires of the first cohort and the roughly 120 validation repertoires were produced on the same platform, according to a later analysis. The study was designed to test whether signatures of past pathogen exposure could be identified by cataloging public T cell receptors. In addition to the first cohort of 500 to 850 subjects, a separate validation cohort of approximately 130 different subjects was used. To predict cytomegalovirus infection status, the study brought together high-throughput TCR immunosequencing, statistical association of individual TCRs with disease status, and machine learning.

The donors were included in the validation cohort of 90 to 150 subjects, a group kept apart from the approximately 690-subject first cohort. V has 2 bases trimmed and J has 6 bases trimmed; junction bases matching no gene number 3. Via the germline V gene, CDR1 is MNHNS and CDR2 SASEGT. From cysteine to phenylalanine, the CDR3 is 15 amino acids long. The CDR3 DNA has 45 bases and is translated from base 1. The library was made by the immunoSEQ multiplex PCR assay. The authors' pipeline ran thus. To diagnose cytomegalovirus status from the catalog of TCR beta chain sequences, a statistical classification framework was built. TCRdb took over this immuneACCESS table, retaining in-frame rearrangements with V and J assigned. Such tables are incomplete; in checked studies, under half of the missing clones stem from an unresolved V gene, and the remainder is unexplained. V, J and clone size were drawn from that table, and D and trimming were deduced from the DNA. The table for this sample lists approximately 220,000 clones; 85% to 90% of them were counted only once. Of the sample, about 3% is held by the ten largest clones.

The paper as a whole reports these results and caveats: A few of the identified cytomegalovirus-associated TCR beta chains were confirmed in vitro to be specific for cytomegalovirus antigens. A later analysis lacked HLA typing for the validation cohort, so it scored co-occurrence in that cohort across all 130 or so repertoires. Subsequent analysis determined that TCRs grouped into clusters in the first cohort also showed a tendency toward co-occurrence across the 120 or so validation repertoires, and approximately 94% of cluster scores exceeded 0. The authors suggested that the approach could potentially be extended to other disease states and immunological phenotypes. Most TCR sequences were seen in very few donors, while some public TCRs were found in many individuals. In both the original and validation cohorts, the classifier was reported to diagnose cytomegalovirus status with high specificity and sensitivity. The study gave a list of more than 150 TCR beta chains associated with cytomegalovirus.

Turning to this clone: The antigen this receptor binds is unknown. The input lacks base qualities; no much larger clone sits a single base away.

This receptor was obtained from a man aged 18 to 35 in good health and CMV-seronegative. Here the chain combines TRBV6-1 and TRBJ1-6; 8 central bases correspond to TRBD1. Source material: PBMCs. CDR3 region: CASSERGQVNSPLHF. The sequence in DNA is TGTGCCAGCAGTGAAAGGGGACAGGTTAATTCACCCCTCCACTTT.